The rows below give T cell receptor beta chains drawn from one sample of a study of post-analysis software for immune sequencing data. TCRdb reprocessed the PCR reads with MiXCR, giving one entry per CDR3 protein. This table holds around 400,000 distinct CDR3 sequences, less than 40% found once. Sequencing input: blood. These receptors came from a girl aged 10-17 years with multiple sclerosis. The CDR3 runs from the conserved cysteine through the conserved F or W. The D gene is left open where the match is weak. For some rows the clone size is stated as once, few or many, or as a class when expanded; others skip it.

cdr3_aa cdr3_nt j_call d_call clone_size v_call
CAGSSPGQGRLQYF TGTGCCGGCAGCTCTCCGGGACAGGGCCGACTGCAGTACTTC TRBJ2-5 TRBD1 . TRBV7-9
CASSPRVAGEQFF TGTGCCAGCAGCCCCCGGGTAGCGGGTGAGCAGTTCTTC TRBJ2-1 TRBD2 . TRBV7-2
CSVALSGNNEQFF TGCAGCGTCGCGCTCTCAGGGAACAATGAGCAGTTCTTC TRBJ2-1 . . TRBV29-1
CASIPQGGGRETQYF TGTGCCAGCATTCCTCAAGGGGGGGGGCGGGAGACCCAGTACTTC TRBJ2-5 . . TRBV12-3/TRBV12-4
CASSQGSGGSSYEQYF TGTGCCAGCAGCCAAGGGAGCGGCGGGAGCTCCTACGAGCAGTACTTC TRBJ2-7 TRBD2 . TRBV3-1
CASSRQGALSTDTQYF TGTGCCAGCAGCCGACAGGGGGCGTTGAGCACAGATACGCAGTATTTT TRBJ2-3 TRBD1 . TRBV6-5
CASSPGPTSPHGYTF TGCGCCAGCAGCCCCGGACCGACTTCGCCCCATGGCTACACCTTC TRBJ1-2 . few TRBV5-1
CASSRIRGGGTEAFF TGTGCCAGCAGTAGAATCAGGGGTGGCGGCACTGAAGCTTTCTTT TRBJ1-1 . few TRBV6-5
CASSLADWGSNQPQHF TGTGCCAGCAGTTTAGCAGATTGGGGTAGCAATCAGCCCCAGCATTTT TRBJ1-5 . . TRBV12-3/TRBV12-4
CSAAFGTFSYEQYF TGCAGTGCCGCATTCGGGACTTTCTCCTACGAGCAGTACTTC TRBJ2-7 . . TRBV20-1
CASSYHREGTEAFF TGTGCCAGCAGTTACCACAGGGAGGGCACTGAAGCTTTCTTT TRBJ1-1 . few TRBV6-5
CSARDRAYNEQFF TGCAGTGCTAGAGATCGCGCATACAATGAGCAGTTCTTC TRBJ2-1 . few TRBV20-1
CSVEEGRGYEQYF TGCAGCGTTGAAGAGGGGAGAGGATACGAGCAGTACTTC TRBJ2-7 . few TRBV29-1
CASSPSGGASEQFF TGTGCCAGCAGCCCTAGCGGGGGGGCAAGTGAGCAGTTCTTC TRBJ2-1 TRBD2 . TRBV7-2
CASSYTGDNNEQFF TGTGCCAGCAGTTACACAGGGGATAACAATGAGCAGTTCTTC TRBJ2-1 TRBD1 . TRBV6-5
CASSSLRGCIYYGYTF TGTGCCAGCAGCTCCCTCCGGGGGTGCATATACTATGGCTACACCTTC TRBJ1-2 . few TRBV7-6
CASSGIISPLHF TGTGCCAGCAGCGGGATCATTTCACCCCTCCACTTT TRBJ1-6 . . TRBV7-2
CSVDGTMNTEAFF TGCAGCGTTGACGGGACAATGAACACTGAAGCTTTCTTT TRBJ1-1 . . TRBV29-1
CASSRQGYYEQYF TGTGCCAGCAGCCGGCAGGGGTACTACGAGCAGTACTTC TRBJ2-7 . . TRBV12-3/TRBV12-4
CASSVHPGQGRGEQFF TGCGCCAGCAGCGTACACCCGGGACAGGGGCGGGGTGAGCAGTTCTTC TRBJ2-1 TRBD1 . TRBV5-1
CASSLGPNSNQPQHF TGTGCCAGCAGCTTAGGACCTAATAGCAATCAGCCCCAGCATTTT TRBJ1-5 . few TRBV7-9
CASSPSVGELFF TGTGCCAGCAGCCCTAGCGTCGGGGAGCTGTTTTTT TRBJ2-2 . . TRBV7-9
CASKQVWVAGGEETQYF TGCGCCAGCAAACAGGTCTGGGTAGCGGGGGGTGAGGAGACCCAGTACTTC TRBJ2-5 TRBD2 few TRBV4-1
CSARAPGSLSYEQYF TGCAGTGCTAGAGCCCCAGGGAGCCTCTCCTACGAGCAGTACTTC TRBJ2-7 . . TRBV20-1
CASSLVPWGTEAFF TGCGCCAGCAGCTTGGTCCCTTGGGGCACTGAAGCTTTCTTT TRBJ1-1 . . TRBV5-1
CAISVEFTGELFF TGTGCCATCAGTGTGGAGTTTACCGGGGAGCTGTTTTTT TRBJ2-2 . . TRBV10-3
CSARDRKDDGYTF TGCAGTGCTAGGGACAGAAAAGACGATGGCTACACCTTC TRBJ1-2 . . TRBV20-1
CASSLQKNYGYTF TGCGCCAGCAGCTTACAGAAAAACTATGGCTACACCTTC TRBJ1-2 . . TRBV5-1
CASSQAGPSEQYF TGCGCCAGCAGCCAAGCCGGGCCCTCCGAGCAGTACTTC TRBJ2-7 . few TRBV4-3
CAVQLMNTEAFF TGTGCCGTACAACTCATGAACACTGAAGCTTTCTTT TRBJ1-1 . once TRBV12-3/TRBV12-4
CASSYQGGQGFHEQFF TGTGCCAGCAGCTACCAAGGGGGACAGGGGTTCCATGAGCAGTTCTTC TRBJ2-1 TRBD1 . TRBV7-3
CASSVEGETQYF TGTGCCAGCAGCGTAGAGGGAGAGACCCAGTACTTC TRBJ2-5 . many TRBV9
CASSFPGGRYEQYF TGTGCCAGCAGTTTCCCAGGGGGCCGGTACGAGCAGTACTTC TRBJ2-7 TRBD1 . TRBV12-3/TRBV12-4
CASSVAGNDEKLFF TGTGCCAGCAGCGTAGCTGGGAATGATGAAAAACTGTTTTTT TRBJ1-4 . . TRBV9
CASSVGARGSPKETQYF TGTGCCAGCAGCGTAGGGGCGCGGGGGAGCCCCAAAGAGACCCAGTACTTC TRBJ2-5 TRBD2 . TRBV9
CASTLRGTSGGNSQETQYF TGTGCCAGCACCCTGAGGGGGACTAGCGGGGGGAACAGCCAAGAGACCCAGTACTTC TRBJ2-5 TRBD2 few TRBV28